This is a list of T cell receptor beta chains from one sample in a study of blood T cell repertoires in COVID-19. Here immunoSEQ multiplex PCR was the method, and the copy in TCRdb shows in-frame clones only, minus some. Here the sample spans approximately 290,000 clones, 89% being singletons. The sequenced sample was peripheral blood. These receptor sequences come from a woman in her fifties or sixties with acute or convalescent COVID-19. The CDR3 runs from the conserved cysteine through the conserved F or W. D genes are given only for firm matches. The listing skips clone size in some rows; elsewhere it reads once, few, many or a size class.

TRBD1,TRBJ1-6,TRBV30,-,CACTSQNRGRRSPLHF,TGTGCCTGCACTTCCCAGAACAGGGGGCGGCGTTCACCCCTCCACTTT
TRBD2,TRBJ2-5,TRBV19,once,CASSILLAGGETQYF,TGTGCCAGTAGTATCCTACTAGCGGGAGGGGAGACCCAGTACTTC
TRBD2,TRBJ2-7,TRBV29-1,-,CSVGGGAYEQYF,TGCAGCGTTGGGGGGGGAGCCTACGAGCAGTACTTC
TRBD1,TRBJ2-1,TRBV27,-,CASSLNDRGGNEQFF,TGTGCCAGCAGTTTAAACGACAGGGGGGGCAATGAGCAGTTCTTC
TRBD1,TRBJ2-1,TRBV5-1,-,CASSLGQGAVGQFF,TGCGCCAGCAGCTTGGGGCAGGGGGCCGTAGGGCAGTTCTTC
-,TRBJ2-5,TRBV7-9,-,CASSLVGGETQYF,TGTGCCAGCAGCTTAGTAGGGGGAGAGACCCAGTACTTC
TRBD1,TRBJ1-2,TRBV14,-,CASSRQGAYGYTF,TGTGCCAGCAGCCGCCAGGGGGCTTATGGCTACACCTTC
TRBD1,TRBJ1-5,TRBV29-1,-,CSVPGGGNQPQHF,TGCAGCGTTCCAGGGGGCGGCAATCAGCCCCAGCATTTT
TRBD2,TRBJ2-1,TRBV19,-,CASTSGPSGGYNEQFF,TGTGCCAGTACCAGTGGGCCTAGCGGGGGGTACAATGAGCAGTTCTTC
-,TRBJ1-4,TRBV19,-,CASSRSWDSNEKLFF,TGTGCCAGTAGTAGGTCATGGGACTCAAATGAAAAACTGTTTTTT
TRBD2,TRBJ2-7,TRBV7-8,-,CASSWGGTYEQYF,TGTGCCAGCAGCTGGGGGGGGACCTACGAGCAGTACTTC
-,TRBJ2-2,TRBV5-5,-,CASSSIQGRWELFF,TGTGCCAGCAGCTCAATTCAGGGGAGATGGGAGCTGTTTTTT
TRBD1,TRBJ1-5,TRBV20-1,-,CSASVPTGGNQPQHF,TGCAGTGCTAGTGTGCCGACAGGGGGCAATCAGCCCCAGCATTTT
TRBD2,TRBJ2-5,TRBV7-2,-,CASSLGGLAMETQYF,TGTGCCAGCAGCTTAGGAGGACTAGCTATGGAGACCCAGTACTTC
-,TRBJ1-5,TRBV6-1,-,CASSEMGAYGNQPQHF,TGTGCCAGCAGTGAAATGGGAGCATATGGCAATCAGCCCCAGCATTTT
-,TRBJ2-1,TRBV7-6,few,CASSLVMGPWNEQFF,TGTGCCAGCAGCTTAGTTATGGGCCCGTGGAATGAGCAGTTCTTC
TRBD2,TRBJ2-5,TRBV19,-,CASRISGRIHETQYF,TGTGCCAGTAGGATTAGCGGGAGGATTCACGAGACCCAGTACTTC
-,TRBJ2-5,TRBV5-1,once,CASSLSASVFQETQYF,TGCGCCAGCAGCTTGTCGGCTAGCGTATTCCAAGAGACCCAGTACTTC
TRBD2,TRBJ2-1,TRBV3-1/TRBV3-2,-,CASSQERGGFYNEQFF,TGTGCCAGCAGCCAAGAGCGGGGGGGCTTCTACAATGAGCAGTTCTTC
-,TRBJ2-2,TRBV2,-,CASSRTNTGELFF,TGTGCCAGCAGCAGGACTAACACCGGGGAGCTGTTTTTT
TRBD1,TRBJ2-1,TRBV6-2/TRBV6-3,-,CASSYSAGGNEQFF,TGTGCCAGCAGTTACTCTGCAGGGGGAAATGAGCAGTTCTTC
-,TRBJ1-4,TRBV7-5,-,CVRSLPEGFCEKLFF,TGTGTCAGAAGCTTACCGGAGGGGTTTTGTGAAAAACTGTTTTTT
TRBD1,TRBJ2-7,TRBV7-9,-,CASSPGQFYEQYF,TGTGCCAGCAGCCCGGGACAGTTCTACGAGCAGTACTTC
-,TRBJ2-5,TRBV4-3,-,CASSQQAMNQETQYF,TGCGCCAGCAGCCAACAGGCGATGAACCAAGAGACCCAGTACTTC
-,TRBJ1-3,TRBV12-3/TRBV12-4,-,CASLLLSGNTIYF,TGTGCCAGCCTACTACTATCTGGAAACACCATATATTTT
-,TRBJ2-5,TRBV21-1,few,CASSKVRQEETQYF,TGTGCCAGCAGCAAAGTCAGGCAGGAAGAGACCCAGTACTTC
TRBD1,TRBJ1-3,TRBV5-6,-,CASSVGQGRGNTIYF,TGTGCCAGCAGCGTTGGACAGGGGAGGGGAAACACCATATATTTT
-,TRBJ2-7,TRBV30,-,CALARDSTHEQYF,TGTGCCTTGGCCCGGGACTCCACCCACGAGCAGTACTTC
TRBD1,TRBJ2-7,TRBV13,-,CASSFGTGTYEQYF,TGTGCCAGCAGCTTCGGGACAGGGACCTACGAGCAGTACTTC
-,TRBJ2-7,TRBV28,-,CASSSPAGVWEQYF,TGTGCCAGCAGTTCCCCCGCCGGGGTGTGGGAGCAGTACTTC
TRBD1,TRBJ1-1,TRBV18,-,CASSPVPRGQGAEAFF,TGTGCCAGCTCACCAGTACCCCGGGGACAGGGGGCGGAAGCTTTCTTT
-,TRBJ2-3,TRBV6-2/TRBV6-3,-,CASSYLRSDTQYF,TGTGCCAGCAGTTACTTACGGTCGGATACGCAGTATTTT
-,TRBJ1-2,TRBV2,-,CASMVGGPDYGYTF,TGTGCCAGCATGGTGGGAGGGCCAGACTATGGCTACACCTTC
TRBD2,TRBJ2-4,TRBV5-6,-,CASAGGGENIQYF,TGTGCCAGCGCGGGAGGGGGCGAAAACATTCAGTACTTC
TRBD2,TRBJ2-1,TRBV4-2,-,CASSQETGGNEQFF,TGTGCCAGCAGCCAAGAAACGGGGGGGAATGAGCAGTTCTTC
-,TRBJ1-6,TRBV11-2,-,CASSLEPDNSPLHF,TGTGCCAGCAGCTTAGAACCAGATAATTCACCCCTCCACTTT
TRBD1,TRBJ1-2,TRBV4-3,-,CASSQIGTGGGGYTF,TGCGCCAGCAGCCAAATAGGGACAGGGGGCGGTGGCTACACCTTC
TRBD2,TRBJ2-1,TRBV5-1,-,CASSSGLAGGPTYNEQFF,TGCGCCAGCAGCTCGGGACTAGCGGGAGGGCCGACCTACAATGAGCAGTTCTTC
-,TRBJ2-7,TRBV27,-,CASSPSASTYEQYF,TGTGCCAGCAGCCCGAGTGCTAGCACCTACGAGCAGTACTTC
TRBD2,TRBJ2-1,TRBV7-6,-,CASSRRGLAGDNEQFF,TGTGCCAGCAGCCGACGGGGACTAGCGGGAGATAATGAGCAGTTCTTC
-,TRBJ1-3,TRBV4-1,-,CASSQESQGGNTIYF,TGCGCCAGCAGCCAAGAATCCCAGGGTGGAAACACCATATATTTT
TRBD2,TRBJ2-5,TRBV7-9,-,CASSSFSGRFQETQYF,TGTGCCAGCAGCTCCTTTAGCGGGAGGTTTCAAGAGACCCAGTACTTC
TRBD1,TRBJ1-5,TRBV11-2,-,CASSPRTGGVNQPQHF,TGTGCCAGCAGCCCTAGGACAGGGGGAGTAAATCAGCCCCAGCATTTT
-,TRBJ2-2,TRBV30,-,CAWSVRGANTGELFF,TGTGCCTGGAGTGTGCGCGGGGCGAACACCGGGGAGCTGTTTTTT
-,TRBJ2-2,TRBV27,-,CASSFWQGGTGELFF,TGTGCCAGCAGTTTCTGGCAGGGGGGCACCGGGGAGCTGTTTTTT
-,TRBJ1-2,TRBV6-5,-,CASSYSQDYGYTF,TGTGCCAGCAGTTACTCGCAGGACTATGGCTACACCTTC
-,TRBJ2-2,TRBV11-2,-,CASSFRPGLNTGELFF,TGTGCCAGCAGCTTTCGACCGGGACTGAACACCGGGGAGCTGTTTTTT
-,TRBJ2-2,TRBV18,-,CASSPPGRGTNTGELFF,TGTGCCAGCTCACCACCCGGCAGGGGAACGAACACCGGGGAGCTGTTTTTT
-,TRBJ2-4,TRBV4-3,-,CASSQGAGVRVIQYF,TGCGCCAGCAGCCAAGGAGCGGGCGTCCGTGTCATTCAGTACTTC
TRBD1,TRBJ2-3,TRBV5-1,-,CASSSGQGTDTQYF,TGCGCCAGCAGCTCGGGACAGGGGACTGATACGCAGTATTTT
TRBD2,TRBJ2-3,TRBV7-8,-,CASSLGQRETRTDTQYF,TGTGCCAGCAGCTTAGGTCAGCGGGAGACCCGCACAGATACGCAGTATTTT
-,TRBJ2-2,TRBV7-3,once,CASREPTGELFF,TGTGCCAGCCGGGAGCCCACCGGGGAGCTGTTTTTT
TRBD1,TRBJ1-2,TRBV2,-,CASSDNRGGYGYTF,TGTGCCAGCAGTGATAACAGGGGAGGCTATGGCTACACCTTC
TRBD1,TRBJ2-7,TRBV6-5,-,CASSQGGRGRSEQYF,TGTGCCAGCAGCCAAGGGGGCAGGGGTAGGAGCGAGCAGTACTTC
TRBD2,TRBJ2-7,TRBV6-2/TRBV6-3,-,CASSYTPGLAGPRSYEQYF,TGTGCCAGCAGTTACACTCCGGGACTAGCGGGGCCAAGATCCTACGAGCAGTACTTC
-,TRBJ1-2,TRBV28,-,CASSPPGRAHYGYTF,TGTGCCAGCAGTCCCCCAGGGAGGGCCCACTATGGCTACACCTTC
-,TRBJ2-2,TRBV4-1,-,CASSQEAGIAGELFF,TGCGCCAGCAGCCAAGAGGCGGGAATTGCCGGGGAGCTGTTTTTT
TRBD2,TRBJ2-1,TRBV19,-,CASSTGLAGEGEQFF,TGTGCCAGTAGTACCGGGTTAGCGGGGGAGGGTGAGCAGTTCTTC
TRBD2,TRBJ2-1,TRBV3-1/TRBV3-2,-,CASSQAKTSGSYNEQFF,TGTGCCAGCAGCCAAGCTAAGACTAGCGGTTCCTACAATGAGCAGTTCTTC